This TCR beta chain came from a study of T cell responses to AZD1222 COVID-19 vaccine. A word on this clone: The antigen remains unidentified.

Regarding the study as a whole: Spike-specific TCRs gained breadth and depth after people received two AZD1222 doses. The peak T cell response came first, and repertoires were sampled only after it. Seropositivity was recorded at baseline in only 6 or 7 AZD1222 recipients.

The assay was immunoSEQ multiplex PCR, and TCRdb's table has in-frame clones only and misses some. The sample lists 100,000 to 150,000 clones, just over 85% occurring once. The trim removed 5 bases at V and 4 bases at J, leaving 3 bases unmatched. Germline V lookup: CDR1 SGHTA, CDR2 FQGTGA. This CDR3 has 15 residues. The receptor was isolated from an adult in good health. Specimen: peripheral blood, collected on day 0 of MenACWY control vaccination. This chain connects TRBV7-3 to TRBJ2-5; 14 positions agree with TRBD2. This CDR3 is CASSLGLAGGETQYF. The CDR3 coding sequence is TGTGCCAGCAGCCTAGGACTAGCGGGAGGAGAGACCCAGTACTTC. The full variable domain, in which reference TRBV7-3 and TRBJ2-5 provide the parts outside the CDR3, is GAGVSQTPSNKVTEKGKYVELRCDPISGHTALYWYRQSLGQGPEFLIYFQGTGAADDSGLPNDRFFAVRPEGSVSTLKIQRTERGDSAVYLCASSLGLAGGETQYFGPGTRLLVL.